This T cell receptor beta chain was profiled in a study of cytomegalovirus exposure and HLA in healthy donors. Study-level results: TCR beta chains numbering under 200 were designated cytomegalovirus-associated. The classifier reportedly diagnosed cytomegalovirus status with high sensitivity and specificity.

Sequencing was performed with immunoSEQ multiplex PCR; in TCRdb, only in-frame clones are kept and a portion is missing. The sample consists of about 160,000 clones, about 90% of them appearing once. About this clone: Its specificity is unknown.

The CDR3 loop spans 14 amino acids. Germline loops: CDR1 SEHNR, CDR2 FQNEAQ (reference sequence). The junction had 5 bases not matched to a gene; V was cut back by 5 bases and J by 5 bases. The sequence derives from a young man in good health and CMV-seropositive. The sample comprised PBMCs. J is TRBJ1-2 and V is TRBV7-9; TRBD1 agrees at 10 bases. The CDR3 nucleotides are TGTGCCAGCAGCCAGGGGGGACAGGGGTATGGCTACACCTTC. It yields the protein CASSQGGQGYGYTF.